This T cell receptor beta chain was obtained from a study of T cell changes during pregnancy in multiple sclerosis. The repertoire was sequenced with immunoSEQ multiplex PCR; TCRdb's copy has only in-frame clones and lacks some. The sample holds under 130,000 clones; around 91% are singletons and the top ten take about 0.93%. The germline CDR1 and CDR2 sequences are LNHNV and YYDKDF (reference sequence). This CDR3 has 16 amino acids. Trimming shortened V by 0 bases and J by 2 bases, and 13 bases separated the two germline ends. Here the sequenced sample was peripheral blood, taken after pregnancy. This receptor was identified in a female donor with multiple sclerosis, enrolled in a pregnancy study. V usage is TRBV15 and J usage is TRBJ1-1; D is perhaps TRBD1 (6 bases). Written as DNA, the CDR3 is TGTGCCACCAGCAGAGATAGGGGGGGCAGTAACACTGAAGCTTTCTTT. Translated, it gives CATSRDRGGSNTEAFF.